These T cell receptor beta chains were read from a single sample in a study of blood T cells in healthy people across ages. MiXCR was run by TCRdb on the 5' RACE reads, yielding one entry per CDR3 protein. Seen here are around 800,000 distinct CDR3 sequences, about 55% observed once, and the top ten hold roughly 40%. The sequenced sample was blood. Every receptor here comes from an elderly man in good health. CDR3s include the opening cysteine and the closing phenylalanine or tryptophan. The order of the fields is V gene, D gene, clone size, J gene, CDR3 DNA, CDR3 protein. A D gene is named only where the DNA matches it firmly. Clone size is stated in some rows and not others, as once, few, many or a class when expanded.

TRBV20-1	NA	NA	TRBJ2-7	TGCAGTGCCCCCGGGGAGACAGTCGGTTACGAGCAGTACTTC	CSAPGETVGYEQYF
TRBV24-1	NA	NA	TRBJ2-3	TGTGCCACCAGTGATTTCGGCAGCACAGATACGCAGTATTTT	CATSDFGSTDTQYF
TRBV29-1	NA	many	TRBJ1-5	TGCAGCGTTGCGGACGGTGGTCAGCCCCAGCATTTT	CSVADGGQPQHF
TRBV3-1	NA	NA	TRBJ1-1	TGTGCCAGCAGCCAAGACAGGGAGCGGGCTTTCTTT	CASSQDRERAFF
TRBV6-1	TRBD2	NA	TRBJ2-7	TGTGCCAGCAACGACCGGGGGACTAGCGGGAGAAGGTCCTACGAGCAGTACTTC	CASNDRGTSGRRSYEQYF
TRBV6-6	NA	few	TRBJ2-7	TGTGCCAGCAGTTACTCCAAGTCACAGAACCACTACGAGCAGTACTTC	CASSYSKSQNHYEQYF
TRBV27	NA	NA	TRBJ1-5	TGTGCCAGCACTTATAAACAGGAAGGAAGGTATAGCAATCAGCCCCAGCATTTT	CASTYKQEGRYSNQPQHF
TRBV5-1	NA	once	TRBJ2-7	TGCGCCAGCAGCTTGCCGCTAGGATCCTACGAGCAGTACTTC	CASSLPLGSYEQYF
TRBV18	TRBD1	few	TRBJ2-1	TGTGCCAGCTCAATCTCACAGGGGTACAATGAGCAGTTCTTC	CASSISQGYNEQFF
TRBV7-9	NA	NA	TRBJ2-7	TGTGCCAGCAGCTTAGCGAGGGGGGGACAGACCTACGAGCAGTACTTC	CASSLARGGQTYEQYF
TRBV9	NA	NA	TRBJ2-1	TGTGCCAGCAGCCGCATCCCTAGCTATGAGCAGTTCTTC	CASSRIPSYEQFF
TRBV3-1	TRBD2	NA	TRBJ2-2	TGTGCCAGCAGCCAAGGTTCTAGCGGGTACACCGGGGAGCTGTTTTTT	CASSQGSSGYTGELFF
TRBV11-2	NA	few	TRBJ2-5	TGTGCCAGCAGCGTAAGACCGGGACCCCAAGAGACCCAGTACTTC	CASSVRPGPQETQYF
TRBV18	NA	once	TRBJ1-2	TGTGCCAGCTCACCACCGGGCAGGTCCTATGGCTACACCTTC	CASSPPGRSYGYTF
TRBV4-1	NA	NA	TRBJ2-2	TGCGCCAGCAGCCAAGATTTAGGCGTCGGGGAGCTGTTTTTT	CASSQDLGVGELFF
TRBV20-1	TRBD2	NA	TRBJ2-5	TGCAGTGCTTATCCGGGACTAGCGGGAGGAGAGACCCAGTACTTC	CSAYPGLAGGETQYF
TRBV9	TRBD2	few	TRBJ2-1	TGTGCCAGCAGCGAGGGCGGGCTAGCGGGCGAGCAGTTCTTC	CASSEGGLAGEQFF